This TCR beta chain derives from a study of cytomegalovirus exposure and HLA in healthy donors. Regarding the study as a whole: In a later analysis, V- and J-gene trimming of beta chains associated with a DCLRE1C missense variant, replicated independently.

Remarks on this clone: Antigen unknown.

With 4 bases clipped from V and 7 bases from J, the junction kept 12 bases outside the gene matches. CDR1 is LNHDA and CDR2 is SQIVND in the germline V gene (reference sequence). The CDR3 consists of 15 residues. The study ran its PCR with 60 Vbeta and 13 Jbeta primers. TCRdb's copy holds only in-frame clones and misses some; the assay was immunoSEQ multiplex PCR. The repertoire includes about 160,000 clones, 80% to 90% of them detected once, and roughly 13% sits in the top ten. Sequenced input: PBMCs. This receptor was identified in a woman aged 50 to 60 in good health and CMV-seronegative. The V call is TRBV19, the J call TRBJ1-1; 7 bases map to TRBD1. CDR3 region: CASSRTPGQSLEAFF. CDR3 DNA sequence: TGTGCCAGTAGTAGAACACCGGGACAGAGCCTTGAAGCTTTCTTT.